This entry features one T cell receptor (beta chain) sequence. The entry originates in a study of CD8+ T cells in alopecia areata. In each case, RNA was isolated and then reverse transcribed into cDNA as the sequencing template. Assay used: immunoSEQ multiplex PCR; TCRdb lists only in-frame clones, some missing. This table has some 150,000 clones, 58% appearing once. Treatment defined: oral pan-JAK inhibitor, 5-10 mg twice daily. The ends lost 2 bases at V and 3 bases at J; junction bases unmatched: 3. In germline, CDR1 is LNHNV, CDR2 YYDKDF (reference sequence). The length of the CDR3 is 15 residues. The sequencing here drew on CD4+ T cells sorted from blood, taken at approximately week 61, from a patient treated with tofacitinib. The TCR was taken from a human donor with alopecia areata. The rearrangement links TRBV15 to TRBJ2-5; TRBD1 matches at 10 bases. CDR3 DNA sequence: TGTGCCACCAGCAGACCAGGGACAGGGGAAGAGACCCAGTACTTC. Translation gives CATSRPGTGEETQYF. The whole variable domain, filled in from reference TRBV15 and TRBJ2-5, reads DAMVIQNPRYQVTQFGKPVTLSCSQTLNHNVMYWYQQKSSQAPKLLFHYYDKDFNNEADTPDNFQSRRPNTSFCFLDIRSPGLGDTAMYLCATSRPGTGEETQYFGPGTRLLVL.